This T cell receptor (beta chain) is drawn from a study of radiation and T cells in renal cell carcinoma. The sample holds a few counts of this clone. Its cognate antigen is unknown. Sequencing used immunoSEQ multiplex PCR; TCRdb keeps in-frame clones, though not all of them. The sample contains about 90,000 clones, approximately 86% of which appear only once. Study results and limitations: Top tumor clonotypes rose in blood 2 weeks post-radiation, then contracted. Baseline intratumoral clonotype presence is unknown without pretreatment biopsies.

Time point denoted: blood 4 weeks post-SBRT, at nephrectomy. Stated treatment: 15 Gy SBRT to primary tumor, nephrectomy 4 weeks later. Nephrectomy followed 15 Gy stereotactic body radiation by 4 weeks. The tumor was a clear cell renal cell carcinoma. The CDR3 runs 16 residues. V was cut by 1 base and J by 5 bases, with 15 bases left in between. Germline-derived CDR1 and CDR2 are SEHNR and FQNEAQ (reference sequence). The sequenced sample was blood, obtained from a patient whose treatment included radiotherapy and nephrectomy. The sequence was obtained from a man aged 50 to 60 with renal cell carcinoma. The chain is built from TRBV7-9 and TRBJ1-5; D possibly corresponds to TRBD1 (5 bases). The CDR3 DNA reads as TGTGCCAGCAGCTTAGGGCATACTATGGGGGATCAGCCCCAGCATTTT. Protein product: CASSLGHTMGDQPQHF.